This TCR beta chain was identified during a study of cytomegalovirus exposure and HLA in healthy donors. The study sampled nominally healthy donors, though unrecorded immune exposures were likely. A multiplex PCR was run with 60 Vbeta primers and 13 Jbeta primers. Per the original data handling: In a later analysis, the count reached tens of millions of unique TCR beta chains, with about 10 million shared. Libraries were prepared by immunoSEQ multiplex PCR; TCRdb keeps only in-frame clonotypes and omits some of them. The V and J calls and the clone size are those of that table, but D and trimming were determined from the DNA. Here the sample table reports about 140,000 clones. The V gene's germline CDR1 is SGHRS and CDR2 YFSETQ. J lost 5 bases, V lost 5 bases, and 2 bases had no gene match. The CDR3 is 13 residues long.

Sequencing was performed on PBMCs. V and J are TRBV5-1 and TRBJ2-5; 11 bases line up with TRBD2. The sequence was obtained from a man aged 35-49 years in good health and CMV-seronegative. The CDR3 region has the DNA TGCGCCAGCAGTACTAGCGGGGGTGAGACCCAGTACTTC. Protein: CASSTSGGETQYF. The full variable domain, in which reference TRBV5-1 and TRBJ2-5 provide the parts outside the CDR3, is KAGVTQTPRYLIKTRGQQVTLSCSPISGHRSVSWYQQTPGQGLQFLFEYFSETQRNKGNFPGRFSGRQFSNSRSEMNVSTLELGDSALYLCASSTSGGETQYFGPGTRLLVL.